The 2 T cell receptor beta chains reported below all come from one sample, sequenced in a study of blood T cell repertoires in COVID-19. Here immunoSEQ multiplex PCR was the method, and the copy in TCRdb shows in-frame clones only, minus some. The table lists more than 200,000 clones, more than 85% of them singletons. Sequencing was performed on PBMCs or T cells enriched from blood (not recorded which). These receptors were collected from a woman in her forties or fifties who had recovered from COVID-19.

V usage is TRBV27 and J usage is TRBJ1-2; no firm D call. V lost 5 bases and J 4 bases, leaving 11 bases between the germline ends. Germline CDR1 is MNHEY and CDR2 is SMNVEV (reference sequence). CDR3 length equals 13 residues. CDR3 coding DNA: TGTGCCAGCAGTACCGGCGGGCCCTATGGCTACACCTTC. This codes for CASSTGGPYGYTF.

V and J are TRBV4-1 and TRBJ2-5; D remains ambiguous. CDR3 length: 15 amino acids. The germline V gene has CDR1 MGHRA and CDR2 YSYEKL. V was pared by 0 bases and J by 5 bases, with 13 bases between. In DNA, the CDR3 is TGCGCCAGCAGCCAAGAAATACCAGTCAGGGAGACCCAGTACTTC. Translated, it gives CASSQEIPVRETQYF.